Shown below are 7 T cell receptor beta chains from a single sample sequenced in a study of PD-1 blockade in classical Hodgkin lymphoma. Some clones are missing from TCRdb's copy, which holds only in-frame ones; the method was immunoSEQ multiplex PCR. The table records more than 85,000 clones, around 90% of them present only once. Time point given: cycle 4 day 1 (C4D1), after about 6 weeks of nivolumab. In every patient, relapse followed autologous stem cell transplantation, while exposure to brentuximab vedotin differed. Sample: peripheral blood mononuclear cells (PBMCs), taken before the fourth cycle of nivolumab. Every receptor here comes from a human donor with classical Hodgkin lymphoma.

The chain combines TRBV2 with TRBJ2-7, with 9 bases matching TRBD2. V shed 8 bases, J shed 2 bases, and the junction held 7 bases outside the gene matches. This CDR3 region has 14 residues. Germline V gene data show CDR1 as SNHLY and CDR2 as FYNNEI. CDR3 loop: CASQLAGVTYEQYF. CDR3 bases: TGTGCCAGCCAACTAGCGGGCGTCACCTACGAGCAGTACTTC.

This sequence joins TRBV5-1 and TRBJ1-2, with 11 bases matching TRBD1. Germline CDR1 reads SGHRS; CDR2 reads YFSETQ. Trimming removed 3 bases from V and 7 bases from J; junction bases left unmatched: 5. The CDR3 is 14 amino acids. In nucleotides, the CDR3 is TGCGCCAGCAGCTCGGACAGGGGGCAAGGTGGCTACACCTTC. It specifies CASSSDRGQGGYTF.

The gene calls are TRBV28 and TRBJ2-6; D tentatively reads TRBD1 or TRBD2 (5 bases each). CDR3 size: 17 residues. The germline CDR1 and CDR2 sequences are MDHEN and SYDVKM. V was cut by 4 bases and J by 0 bases, with 13 bases left in between. CDR3 amino acids: CASSYEGRSSGANVLTF. DNA of the CDR3: TGTGCCAGCAGTTACGAGGGGCGTAGCTCTGGGGCCAACGTCCTGACTTTC.

The rearrangement joins TRBV30 to TRBJ2-5, with 16 bases matching TRBD2. From germline, CDR1 is GTSNPN and CDR2 SVGIG (reference sequence). This CDR3 has 18 amino acids. The V segment lost 0 bases and the J segment 4 bases; nucleotides outside the gene matches: 8. CDR3 bases: TGTGCCTGGAGTGTGGGACTAGCGGGAGGGCCGGGGACAGAGACCCAGTACTTC. Translating gives CAWSVGLAGGPGTETQYF.

This rearrangement joins TRBV18 to TRBJ2-7, with D tentatively TRBD1 (5 bases). The CDR3 totals 13 residues. Between the trimmed V and J ends, which lost 3 bases and 2 bases, there was a span of 8 bases. CDR1 is KGHSH, CDR2 LQKENI, per germline. The CDR3 reads CASSPDTTYEQYF. Here the CDR3 DNA reads TGTGCCAGCTCACCGGACACCACCTACGAGCAGTACTTC.

This clone has just one count. The chain combines TRBV7-9 with TRBJ2-3; 10 bases agree with TRBD2. CDR3 size: 18 residues. The J segment lost 6 bases and the V segment lost 1 base, leaving 13 bases of the junction unmatched. Germline V gene data show CDR1 as SEHNR and CDR2 as FQNEAQ (reference sequence). The CDR3 bases are TGTGCCAGCAGCTTAGGGGGGGCCCTAGCGGGAGAAATTGATACGCAGTATTTT. This encodes CASSLGGALAGEIDTQYF.

The chain has TRBV4-2 and TRBJ2-7; 10 nucleotides line up with TRBD2. Germline V lookup: CDR1 LGHNA, CDR2 YNFKEQ. Trimming took 0 bases from V and 3 from J; bases not matched to a gene: 11. This CDR3 contains 18 residues. CDR3 protein: CASSQDIWRAGGNYEQYF. The CDR3 coding sequence is TGTGCCAGCAGCCAAGATATTTGGAGAGCGGGAGGGAACTACGAGCAGTACTTC.